The T cell receptor beta chain described here comes from a study of T-cell memory formation after mild COVID-19. Study context: Largely donor-specific TCR clusters were found.

Concerning this clonotype itself: The antigen is not known.

Broader study findings: Among clones contracting day 15 to 85, CD4/CD8 was balanced, whereas later expanders leaned CD4+.

One entry per CDR3 protein results from TCRdb running MiXCR on the 5' RACE reads. Of around 390,000 distinct CDR3 sequences listed, approximately 16% are singletons. The TCR sequence derives from a man younger than 35 who had mild COVID-19 (a few samples of this study predate the infection). Cell type and time point are not known. The sample comprised PBMCs or a T cell subset sorted from them (not recorded which).

The CDR3 spells CATTDGTSGGDTQYF. CDR3 in DNA: TGTGCCACCACTGACGGGACTAGCGGGGGAGATACGCAGTATTTT. J is TRBJ2-3 and V is TRBV24-1, with TRBD2 matching over 14 bases. Per the germline V gene, CDR1 is KGHDR and CDR2 is SFDVKD. The trim removed 8 bases at V and 5 bases at J, leaving 5 bases unmatched. This CDR3 contains 15 residues.